The 30 T cell receptor beta chains given below trace back to one sample, sequenced in a study of cytomegalovirus exposure and HLA in healthy donors. The PCR was carried out with 60 Vbeta primers and 13 Jbeta primers. Assay used: immunoSEQ multiplex PCR; TCRdb lists only in-frame clones, some missing. The table has approximately 120,000 clones, approximately 73% seen once. Sequencing was carried out using PBMCs. The receptor set was obtained from a man aged 55 to 70 in good health and CMV-seropositive.

The rearrangement joins TRBV6-1 to TRBJ1-1; maybe TRBD1 (5 bases). Germline CDR1 and CDR2: MNHNS and SASEGT. The V end was cut by 7 bases, the J end by 1 base, with 10 bases between. The CDR3 sequence is 13 residues long. CDR3 nucleotides: TGTGCCAGCAACAGGACCGGGAACACTGAAGCTTTCTTT. Amino acids: CASNRTGNTEAFF.

In regard to this clone: A junction boundary mismatches the germline segment, possibly from a read error. V gene TRBV2 combines with J gene TRBJ2-5; 12 nucleotides match TRBD2. The germline V gene has CDR1 SNHLY and CDR2 FYNNEI. This CDR3 contains 16 residues. In nucleotides, the CDR3 is TGTGCCAGCAGTGAGGCCCTATCTAGCGGGGGGGCCCTTACAAACTTC. Protein product: CASSEALSSGGALTNF. Full variable domain (outside the CDR3, taken from reference TRBV2 and TRBJ2-5): EPEVTQTPSHQVTQMGQEVILRCVPISNHLYFYWYRQILGQKVEFLVSFYNNEISEKSEIFDDQFSVERPDGSNFTLKIRSTKLEDSAMYFCASSEALSSGGALTNFGPGTRLLVL.

The CDR3 bases are TGCGCCAGCAGCTCCACTGTCGGACAGATTGGCTACACCTTC. Protein sequence: CASSSTVGQIGYTF. The chain has TRBV5-1 and TRBJ1-2; TRBD1 might be the D (6 bases). V was pared by 3 bases and J by 7 bases, with 16 bases between. This CDR3 is 14 amino acids long. Per germline, CDR1 SGHRS and CDR2 YFSETQ.

This clone has a handful of counts. The chain couples TRBV1 to TRBJ1-5; the listed D gene, TRBD1, was not tested against the DNA. TRBV1 is an annotated pseudogene. CDR3 size: 13 residues. The CDR3 DNA reads TGCACCAACCGGACAGGGCGAGGGCAGCCCCAGCATTTT. It is translated as CTNRTGRGQPQHF.

This sequence joins TRBV29-1 and TRBJ2-2, with D tentatively TRBD1 (6 bases). CDR1 SQVTM and CDR2 ANQGSEA come from the germline V gene. V gave up 7 bases and J gave up 0 bases, with 9 bases separating them. CDR3 size: 13 residues. The CDR3 sequence is CSGGTTNTGELFF. CDR3 nucleotides: TGCAGCGGGGGGACAACGAACACCGGGGAGCTGTTTTTT.

As concerns this clone: Distinct nucleotide sequences in the sample also encode this CDR3. The V call is TRBV7-2, the J call TRBJ2-7; 9 nucleotides line up with TRBD1. The CDR3 is 14 residues long. J lost 6 bases, V lost 1 base, and 4 bases had no gene match. Per germline, CDR1 SGHTA and CDR2 FQGNSA. The CDR3 DNA reads as TGTGCCAGCAGCTTAGTCGCACAGGGGGCCGAGCAGTACTTC. Protein sequence: CASSLVAQGAEQYF.

V is TRBV9 and J is TRBJ2-1, with TRBD1 matching 11 bases. This CDR3 is built from 16 residues. Germline CDR1 and CDR2: SGDLS and YYNGEE. The V segment lost 4 bases and the J segment 7 bases; nucleotides outside the gene matches: 10. The CDR3 loop is CASSPYGTGGNNEQFF. In nucleotides, the CDR3 is TGTGCCAGCAGCCCTTACGGGACAGGGGGAAATAATGAGCAGTTCTTC. Filled out from reference TRBV9 and TRBJ2-1, the complete variable domain reads DSGVTQTPKHLITATGQRVTLRCSPRSGDLSVYWYQQSLDQGLQFLIQYYNGEERAKGNILERFSAQQFPDLHSELNLSSLELGDSALYFCASSPYGTGGNNEQFFGPGTRLTVL.

V gene TRBV29-1 combines with J gene TRBJ1-5, with D unresolved. CDR3 size: 13 residues. From germline, CDR1 is SQVTM and CDR2 ANQGSEA. The ends were cut back, 4 bases at V and 3 bases at J, with 10 bases in the middle. The CDR3 sequence is CSVGAGINQPQHF. CDR3 sequence (DNA): TGCAGCGTTGGGGCGGGGATCAATCAGCCCCAGCATTTT.

V and J are TRBV5-1 and TRBJ2-3; D is possibly TRBD1 (6 bases). The V end was cut by 3 bases, the J end by 4 bases, with 9 bases between. CDR3 length equals 13 residues. Germline assignment: CDR1 SGHRS and CDR2 YFSETQ. The CDR3 DNA reads TGCGCCAGCAGCTCGGCAGGGGCAGATACGCAGTATTTT. This sequence encodes CASSSAGADTQYF.

The chain employs TRBV2 and TRBJ1-1; 10 nucleotides align to TRBD1. The CDR3 loop spans 12 amino acids. Germline CDR1 and CDR2: SNHLY and FYNNEI. V gave up 9 bases and J gave up 10 bases; unmatched junction bases: 8. CDR3 sequence reads: CARVQDRGLAFF. The CDR3 DNA follows: TGTGCCAGAGTTCAGGACAGGGGGTTAGCTTTCTTT. The entire variable domain, with the rest obtained from reference TRBV2 and TRBJ1-1, is as follows: EPEVTQTPSHQVTQMGQEVILRCVPISNHLYFYWYRQILGQKVEFLVSFYNNEISEKSEIFDDQFSVERPDGSNFTLKIRSTKLEDSAMYFCARVQDRGLAFFGQGTRLTVV.

This chain joins TRBV7-2 and TRBJ1-1; 7 positions agree with TRBD1. The trim removed 1 base at V and 0 bases at J, leaving 5 bases unmatched. The CDR3 consists of 16 residues. Germline lookup yields CDR1 SGHTA and CDR2 FQGNSA. Written as DNA, the CDR3 is TGTGCCAGCAGCTTAGACAGGGGCGATTTGAACACTGAAGCTTTCTTT. As protein: CASSLDRGDLNTEAFF. Variable domain in full (rest from reference TRBV7-2 and TRBJ1-1): GAGVSQSPSNKVTEKGKDVELRCDPISGHTALYWYRQSLGQGLEFLIYFQGNSAPDKSGLPSDRFSAERTGGSVSTLTIQRTQQEDSAVYLCASSLDRGDLNTEAFFGQGTRLTVV.

The chain carries TRBV11-2 and TRBJ1-1; D uncertain. The germline V gene has CDR1 SGHAT and CDR2 FQNNGV. Trimming removed 1 base from V and 5 bases from J, with 8 bases in between. The CDR3 consists of 13 residues. CDR3 loop: CASSLGGITEAFF. The CDR3 region has the DNA TGTGCCAGCAGCTTAGGAGGGATAACTGAAGCTTTCTTT.

V usage is TRBV7-9 and J usage is TRBJ1-1; a possible D gene is TRBD1 (5 bases). Per the germline V gene, CDR1 is SEHNR and CDR2 is FQNEAQ (reference sequence). The CDR3 is 15 residues long. Trimming removed 5 bases at V and 0 bases at J, with 13 bases between. The CDR3 loop reads CASSVQGPMNTEAFF. The CDR3 DNA sequence: TGTGCCAGCAGCGTCCAGGGCCCCATGAACACTGAAGCTTTCTTT. Based on the CDR3 plus reference TRBV7-9 and TRBJ1-1, the full variable domain is DTGVSQNPRHKITKRGQNVTFRCDPISEHNRLYWYRQTLGQGPEFLTYFQNEAQLEKSRLLSDRFSAERPKGSFSTLEIQRTEQGDSAMYLCASSVQGPMNTEAFFGQGTRLTVV.

The table lists this clone with a count of one. The J gene is TRBJ2-1, the V gene TRBV11-1; D call uncertain. CDR3 size: 11 residues. Germline V CDR1 and CDR2: SGHAT, FQDESV (reference sequence). The V and J ends lost 5 bases and 7 bases respectively, with 6 bases between them. The CDR3 region has the DNA TGTGCCAGCAGCCCGGAGAATGAGCAGTTCTTC. Its translation is CASSPENEQFF.

CDR3 in DNA: TGCAGCGCGTACCAGCGGGGGCGTGGCGAGCAGTACTTC. The encoded protein is CSAYQRGRGEQYF. The V call is TRBV29-1, the J call TRBJ2-7; TRBD2 matches at 8 bases. V shed 7 bases, J shed 6 bases, and the junction held 11 bases outside the gene matches. Germline loops: CDR1 SQVTM, CDR2 ANQGSEA. The CDR3 sequence is 13 residues long.

The chain's CDR3 is CASSYQRTGPNSPLHF. DNA for the CDR3: TGTGCCAGCAGTTACCAACGGACAGGCCCTAATTCACCCCTCCACTTT. The chain combines TRBV6-6 with TRBJ1-6; 7 bases line up with TRBD1. The CDR3 consists of 16 residues. With V trimmed by 2 bases and J by 6 bases, 7 bases remained unmatched. Germline assignment: CDR1 MNHNY and CDR2 SVGAGI (reference sequence).

The gene calls are TRBV2 and TRBJ1-2; D possibly corresponds to TRBD1 (6 bases). The germline V and J ends were trimmed by 5 bases and 2 bases, with 9 bases remaining between them. The CDR3 covers 13 residues. CDR1 and CDR2 from the germline V gene are SNHLY and FYNNEI. CDR3 sequence (DNA): TGTGCCAGCAGTCCGGGGACAAACTATGGCTACACCTTC. As protein: CASSPGTNYGYTF. The full variable domain, its missing parts supplied by reference TRBV2 and TRBJ1-2, is EPEVTQTPSHQVTQMGQEVILRCVPISNHLYFYWYRQILGQKVEFLVSFYNNEISEKSEIFDDQFSVERPDGSNFTLKIRSTKLEDSAMYFCASSPGTNYGYTFGSGTRLTVV.

The chain employs TRBV2 and TRBJ2-7; 7 nucleotides match TRBD1. J was trimmed by 3 bases and V by 6 bases; bases with no gene match: 5. From germline, CDR1 is SNHLY and CDR2 FYNNEI. There are 13 residues in the CDR3. Here the CDR3 reads CASSGDSNYEQYF. DNA of the CDR3: TGTGCCAGCAGCGGGGACAGCAACTACGAGCAGTACTTC. The entire variable domain, with the rest obtained from reference TRBV2 and TRBJ2-7, is as follows: EPEVTQTPSHQVTQMGQEVILRCVPISNHLYFYWYRQILGQKVEFLVSFYNNEISEKSEIFDDQFSVERPDGSNFTLKIRSTKLEDSAMYFCASSGDSNYEQYFGPGTRLTVT.

The gene calls are TRBV15 and TRBJ1-5, with 11 bases aligning to TRBD1. The CDR3 extends over 15 amino acids. V trimming: 4 bases; J trimming: 6 bases; junction bases outside the gene matches: 5. Per the germline V gene, CDR1 is LNHNV and CDR2 is YYDKDF (reference sequence). The CDR3 DNA is TGTGCCACCAGCACGGGACAGGGGGTGGGTCAGCCCCAGCATTTT. Its translation is CATSTGQGVGQPQHF.

The chain couples TRBV5-6 to TRBJ1-2; no clear D gene. V was cut by 0 bases and J by 2 bases, with 5 bases left in between. This CDR3 is built from 13 residues. Germline loops: CDR1 SGHDT, CDR2 YYEEEE. The CDR3 reads CASSLGQNYGYTF. CDR3 sequence (DNA): TGTGCCAGCAGCTTGGGGCAGAACTATGGCTACACCTTC.

The chain uses TRBV4-1 and TRBJ1-1; no reliable D call. Germline CDR1 MGHRA, CDR2 YSYEKL. The germline V and J ends were trimmed by 1 base and 0 bases, with 6 bases remaining between them. This CDR3 region has 14 residues. The DNA for the CDR3 is TGCGCCAGCAGCCAAGGCAGGATGAACACTGAAGCTTTCTTT. Encoded protein: CASSQGRMNTEAFF.

The chain has TRBV7-3 and TRBJ2-7, with TRBD2 matching 8 bases. The V gene's germline CDR1 is SGHTA and CDR2 FQGTGA. The CDR3 has 15 amino acids. Losses at the gene ends were 6 bases for V and 3 bases for J; bases not matched to a gene: 10. CDR3 sequence: CASSPGSGGVYEQYF. CDR3 nucleotides: TGTGCCAGCAGTCCAGGGAGCGGGGGAGTCTACGAGCAGTACTTC.

This clone has more than one count but fewer than ten. V usage is TRBV2 and J usage is TRBJ2-7; TRBD2 is a possible D gene (7 bases). Germline V gene lookup returns CDR1 SNHLY and CDR2 FYNNEI. V was pared by 3 bases and J by 6 bases, with 12 bases between. There are 13 residues in the CDR3. CDR3 coding DNA: TGTGCCAGCAGTGATGGGGGGGCACGCGAGCAGTACTTC. Translated, it gives CASSDGGAREQYF.

The rearrangement joins TRBV2 to TRBJ2-7; maybe TRBD1 (6 bases). Deletions cut 6 bases from V and 1 base from J, with 22 bases between. The germline gives CDR1 SNHLY, CDR2 FYNNEI. The CDR3 is 17 amino acids. The CDR3 DNA reads TGTGCCAGCAGCCACACGTGGGGGCCCACCAATTCCTACGAGCAGTACTTC. This codes for CASSHTWGPTNSYEQYF. Based on the CDR3 plus reference TRBV2 and TRBJ2-7, the full variable domain is EPEVTQTPSHQVTQMGQEVILRCVPISNHLYFYWYRQILGQKVEFLVSFYNNEISEKSEIFDDQFSVERPDGSNFTLKIRSTKLEDSAMYFCASSHTWGPTNSYEQYFGPGTRLTVT.

The chain combines TRBV9 with TRBJ2-5, with a tentative D call TRBD1 (6 bases). The CDR3 runs 14 residues. Germline V lookup: CDR1 SGDLS, CDR2 YYNGEE. V gave up 4 bases and J gave up 2 bases, with 12 bases separating them. CDR3 protein: CASSLGAEQETQYF. CDR3 nucleotides: TGTGCCAGCAGCTTGGGGGCTGAGCAAGAGACCCAGTACTTC. Full variable domain (rest looked up from reference TRBV9 and TRBJ2-5): DSGVTQTPKHLITATGQRVTLRCSPRSGDLSVYWYQQSLDQGLQFLIQYYNGEERAKGNILERFSAQQFPDLHSELNLSSLELGDSALYFCASSLGAEQETQYFGPGTRLLVL.

The gene calls are TRBV6-1 and TRBJ1-1; possibly TRBD1 for D (6 bases). Deletions cut 8 bases from V and 3 bases from J, with 13 bases between. The CDR3 has 13 residues. Germline V gene data show CDR1 as MNHNS and CDR2 as SASEGT. The CDR3 bases are TGTGCCAGCGCACAGGGCTACCACACTGAAGCTTTCTTT. Its protein product is CASAQGYHTEAFF.

The DNA for the CDR3 is TGCGCCAGCAGTGAACCGGGACTTCATGGAGGCTACACCTTC. This codes for CASSEPGLHGGYTF. The V gene is TRBV10-2, the J gene TRBJ1-2; maybe TRBD1 (5 bases). The length of the CDR3 is 14 residues. Germline V lookup: CDR1 WSHSY, CDR2 SAAADI. The V gene lost 3 bases and the J gene lost 8 bases, with 16 bases spanning the gap.

The chain carries TRBV5-1 and TRBJ2-2; D is ambiguous. The CDR3 extends over 13 amino acids. The V gene's germline CDR1 is SGHRS and CDR2 YFSETQ. Trimming left V 0 bases short and J 7 bases short, with 7 bases between. CDR3 sequence: CASSLDGVGELFF. The CDR3 DNA sequence: TGCGCCAGCAGCTTGGATGGAGTCGGGGAGCTGTTTTTT.

The chain carries TRBV27 and TRBJ2-1, with D unclear. This CDR3 comprises 13 residues. Germline V CDR1 and CDR2: MNHEY, SMNVEV (reference sequence). Trimming stripped 3 bases from V and 3 bases from J, with 6 bases between. The chain's CDR3 is CASSFFGYNEQFF. The CDR3 coding sequence is TGTGCCAGCAGTTTTTTCGGCTACAATGAGCAGTTCTTC.

V is TRBV29-1 and J is TRBJ2-1; TRBD2 matches 9 bases. Germline V gives CDR1 SQVTM, CDR2 ANQGSEA. Losses at the gene ends were 3 bases for V and 10 bases for J; bases not matched to a gene: 7. This CDR3 contains 13 residues. CDR3 amino acids: CSVDRGGAGEQFF. In nucleotides, the CDR3 is TGCAGCGTTGACCGCGGGGGGGCGGGGGAGCAGTTCTTC.